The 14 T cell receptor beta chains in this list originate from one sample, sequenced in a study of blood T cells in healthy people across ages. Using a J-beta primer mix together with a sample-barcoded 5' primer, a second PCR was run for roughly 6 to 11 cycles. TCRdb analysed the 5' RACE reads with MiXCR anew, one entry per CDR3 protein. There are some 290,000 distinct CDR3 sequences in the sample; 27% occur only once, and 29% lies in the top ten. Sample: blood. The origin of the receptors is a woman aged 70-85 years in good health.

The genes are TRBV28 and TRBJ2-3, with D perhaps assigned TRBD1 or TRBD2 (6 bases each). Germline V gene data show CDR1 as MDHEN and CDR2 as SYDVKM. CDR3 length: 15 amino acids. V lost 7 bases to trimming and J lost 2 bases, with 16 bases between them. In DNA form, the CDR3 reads TGTGCCAGCACTCCCGGGGGCCCGATCACAGATACGCAGTATTTT. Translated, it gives CASTPGGPITDTQYF.

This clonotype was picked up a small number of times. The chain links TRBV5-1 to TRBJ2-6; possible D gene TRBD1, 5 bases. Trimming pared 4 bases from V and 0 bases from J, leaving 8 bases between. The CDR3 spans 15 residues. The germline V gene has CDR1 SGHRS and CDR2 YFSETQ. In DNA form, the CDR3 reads TGCGCCAGCAGCCCGACAGCCTCTGGGGCCAACGTCCTGACTTTC. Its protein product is CASSPTASGANVLTF.

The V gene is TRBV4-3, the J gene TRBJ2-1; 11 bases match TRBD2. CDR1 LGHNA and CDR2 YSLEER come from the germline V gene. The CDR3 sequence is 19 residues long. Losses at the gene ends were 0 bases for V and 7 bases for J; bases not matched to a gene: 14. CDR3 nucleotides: TGCGCCAGCAGCCAAGAAACTAGCGGGAGAGTCCGAGCGGGGAATGAGCAGTTCTTC. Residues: CASSQETSGRVRAGNEQFF.

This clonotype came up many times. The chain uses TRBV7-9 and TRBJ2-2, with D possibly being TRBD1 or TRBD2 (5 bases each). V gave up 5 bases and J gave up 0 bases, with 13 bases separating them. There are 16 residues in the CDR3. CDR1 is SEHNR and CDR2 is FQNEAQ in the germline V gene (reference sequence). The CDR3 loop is CASSPRGATNTGELFF. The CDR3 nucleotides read TGTGCCAGCAGCCCGCGAGGGGCTACGAACACCGGGGAGCTGTTTTTT.

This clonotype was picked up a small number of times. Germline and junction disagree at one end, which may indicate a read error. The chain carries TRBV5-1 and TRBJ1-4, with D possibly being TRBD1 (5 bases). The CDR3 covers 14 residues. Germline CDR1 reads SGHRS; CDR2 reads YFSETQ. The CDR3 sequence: CASSFGTLNEKLLF. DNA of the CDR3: TGCGCCAGCAGCTTCGGGACGCTGAATGAAAAACTGCTTTTT.

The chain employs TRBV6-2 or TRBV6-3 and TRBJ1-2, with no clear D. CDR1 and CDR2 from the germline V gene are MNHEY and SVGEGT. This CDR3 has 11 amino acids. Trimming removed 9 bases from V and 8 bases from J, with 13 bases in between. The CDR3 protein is CASTSWKGYTF. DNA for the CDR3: TGTGCCAGTACCAGTTGGAAGGGCTACACCTTC.

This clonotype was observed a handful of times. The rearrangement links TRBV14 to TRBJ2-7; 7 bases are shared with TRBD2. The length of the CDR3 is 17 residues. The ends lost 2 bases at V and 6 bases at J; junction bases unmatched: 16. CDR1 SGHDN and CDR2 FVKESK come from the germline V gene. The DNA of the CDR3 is TGTGCCAGCAGCCAAAATACCTGGGGGGGGACTCGTGGCGAGCAGTACTTC. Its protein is CASSQNTWGGTRGEQYF.

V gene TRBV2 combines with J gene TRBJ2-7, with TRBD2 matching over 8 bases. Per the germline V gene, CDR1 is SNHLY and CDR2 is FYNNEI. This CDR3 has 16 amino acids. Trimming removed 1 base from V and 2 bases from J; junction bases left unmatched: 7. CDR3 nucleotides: TGTGCCAGCAGTGAAGAGAGTGGGCGGGGGGCCTACGAGCAGTACTTC. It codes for CASSEESGRGAYEQYF.

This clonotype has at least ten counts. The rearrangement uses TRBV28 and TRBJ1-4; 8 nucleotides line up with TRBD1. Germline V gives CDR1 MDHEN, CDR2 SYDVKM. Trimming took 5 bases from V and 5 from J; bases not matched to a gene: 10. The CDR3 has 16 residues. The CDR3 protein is CASSPAGDRRNEKLFF. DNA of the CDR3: TGTGCCAGCAGTCCCGCTGGGGACAGGAGGAATGAAAAACTGTTTTTT.

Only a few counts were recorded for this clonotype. The CDR3 region has the DNA TGTGCCAGCAGGCCCCCTAATGGAAGCGGGAGGGCGGGTGAGCAGTACTTC. This gives the protein CASRPPNGSGRAGEQYF. The rearrangement links TRBV28 to TRBJ2-5; 10 bases line up with TRBD2. The CDR3 runs 17 residues. CDR1 is MDHEN, CDR2 SYDVKM, per germline. The trim removed 6 bases at V and 11 bases at J, leaving 21 bases unmatched.

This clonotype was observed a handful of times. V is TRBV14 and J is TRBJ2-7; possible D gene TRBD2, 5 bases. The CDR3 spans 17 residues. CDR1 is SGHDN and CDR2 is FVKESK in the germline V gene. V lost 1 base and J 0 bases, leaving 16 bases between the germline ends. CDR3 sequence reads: CASSQGPSGLDSYEQYF. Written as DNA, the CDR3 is TGTGCCAGCAGCCAAGGTCCCAGCGGTTTAGACTCCTACGAGCAGTACTTC.

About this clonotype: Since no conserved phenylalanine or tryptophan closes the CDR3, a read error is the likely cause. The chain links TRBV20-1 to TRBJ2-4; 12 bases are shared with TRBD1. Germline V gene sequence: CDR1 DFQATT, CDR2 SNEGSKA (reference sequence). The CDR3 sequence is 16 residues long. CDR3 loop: CSGLPPGQGAKSIQYL. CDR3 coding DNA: TGCAGTGGCCTCCCTCCGGGACAGGGGGCCAAAAGCATTCAGTACCTC.

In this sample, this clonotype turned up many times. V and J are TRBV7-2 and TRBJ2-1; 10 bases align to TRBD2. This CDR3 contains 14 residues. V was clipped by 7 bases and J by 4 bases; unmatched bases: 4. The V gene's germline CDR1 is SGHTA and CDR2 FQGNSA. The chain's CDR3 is CASILAGVYNEQFF. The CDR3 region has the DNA TGTGCCAGCATCCTAGCGGGGGTGTACAATGAGCAGTTCTTC.

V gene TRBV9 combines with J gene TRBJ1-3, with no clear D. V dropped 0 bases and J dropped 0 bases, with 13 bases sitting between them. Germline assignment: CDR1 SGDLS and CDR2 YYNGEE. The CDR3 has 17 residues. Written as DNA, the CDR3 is TGTGCCAGCAGCGTAGAACCGTCCGGTAGCTCTGGAAACACCATATATTTT. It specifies CASSVEPSGSSGNTIYF.